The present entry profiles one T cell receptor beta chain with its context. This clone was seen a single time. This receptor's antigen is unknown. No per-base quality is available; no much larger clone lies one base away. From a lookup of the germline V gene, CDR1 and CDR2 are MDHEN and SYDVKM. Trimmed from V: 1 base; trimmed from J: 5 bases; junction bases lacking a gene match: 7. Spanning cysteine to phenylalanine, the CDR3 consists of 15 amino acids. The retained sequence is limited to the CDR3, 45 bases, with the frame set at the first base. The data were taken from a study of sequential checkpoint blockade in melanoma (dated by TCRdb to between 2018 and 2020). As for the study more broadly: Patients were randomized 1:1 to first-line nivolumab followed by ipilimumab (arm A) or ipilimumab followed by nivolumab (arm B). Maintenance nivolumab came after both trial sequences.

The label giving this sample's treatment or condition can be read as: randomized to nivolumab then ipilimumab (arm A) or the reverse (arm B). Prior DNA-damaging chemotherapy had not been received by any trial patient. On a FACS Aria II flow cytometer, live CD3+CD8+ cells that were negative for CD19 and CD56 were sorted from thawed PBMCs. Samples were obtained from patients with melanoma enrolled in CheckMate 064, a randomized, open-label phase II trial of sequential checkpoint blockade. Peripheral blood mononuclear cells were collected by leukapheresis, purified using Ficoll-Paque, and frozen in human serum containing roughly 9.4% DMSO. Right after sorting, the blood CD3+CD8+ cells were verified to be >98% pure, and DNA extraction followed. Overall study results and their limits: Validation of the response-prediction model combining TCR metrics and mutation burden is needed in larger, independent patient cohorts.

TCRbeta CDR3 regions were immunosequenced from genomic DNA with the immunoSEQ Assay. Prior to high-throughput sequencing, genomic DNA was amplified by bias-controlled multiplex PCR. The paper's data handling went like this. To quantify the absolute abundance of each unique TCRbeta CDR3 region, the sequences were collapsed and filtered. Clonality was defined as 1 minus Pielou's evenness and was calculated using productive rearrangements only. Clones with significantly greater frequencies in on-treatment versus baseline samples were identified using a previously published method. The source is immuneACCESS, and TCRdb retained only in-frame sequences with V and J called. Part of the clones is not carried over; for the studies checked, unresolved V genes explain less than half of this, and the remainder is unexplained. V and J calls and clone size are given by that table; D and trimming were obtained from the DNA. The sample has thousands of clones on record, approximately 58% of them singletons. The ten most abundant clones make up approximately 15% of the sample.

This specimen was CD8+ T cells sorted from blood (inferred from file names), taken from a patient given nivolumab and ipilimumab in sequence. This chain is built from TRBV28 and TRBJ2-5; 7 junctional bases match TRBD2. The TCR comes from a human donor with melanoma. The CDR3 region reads CASSLFTSVVETQYF. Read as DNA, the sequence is TGTGCCAGCAGTTTATTCACTAGCGTGGTGGAGACCCAGTACTTC.